What follows are 32 T cell receptor beta chains derived from one specimen sequenced in a study of response to subunit inactivated influenza vaccine. TCRdb ran MiXCR on the RT-PCR reads and lists one entry per CDR3 protein. This sample has more than 400,000 distinct CDR3 sequences, with under 8.5% found just once. Sample: PBMCs from blood, taken roughly 24 months after vaccination. All receptors come from a man aged 45-69 years who received an inactivated influenza vaccine.

This clonotype was found a few times. The V and J genes are TRBV20-1 and TRBJ2-7; no definite D call. The CDR3 length is 13 residues. V lost 2 bases to trimming and J lost 3 bases, with 11 bases between them. Germline CDR1 and CDR2: DFQATT and SNEGSKA (reference sequence). Here the CDR3 reads CSARQGLNYEQYF. The CDR3 DNA reads as TGCAGTGCTAGACAAGGGTTGAACTACGAGCAGTACTTC.

The V and J genes are TRBV7-2 and TRBJ2-1; 10 positions agree with TRBD1. Trimming removed 4 bases from V and 4 bases from J; junction bases left unmatched: 7. The CDR3 totals 16 residues. The germline CDR1 and CDR2 sequences are SGHTA and FQGNSA. The CDR3 is CASSWAGTGVYNEQFF. The CDR3 DNA reads as TGTGCCAGCAGCTGGGCCGGGACAGGGGTTTACAATGAGCAGTTCTTC.

This chain uses TRBV19 with TRBJ2-6, with D tentatively TRBD1 (6 bases). The ends were cut back, 5 bases at V and 0 bases at J, with 11 bases in the middle. In germline, CDR1 is LNHDA, CDR2 SQIVND (reference sequence). The CDR3 runs 16 residues. This CDR3 is CASSPKGGSGANVLTF. CDR3 DNA sequence: TGTGCCAGTAGTCCGAAAGGGGGCTCTGGGGCCAACGTCCTGACTTTC.

This rearrangement joins TRBV12-3 or TRBV12-4 to TRBJ2-5; 8 bases map to TRBD1. This CDR3 has 16 amino acids. V was clipped by 4 bases and J by 5 bases; unmatched bases: 12. In DNA form, the CDR3 reads TGTGCCAGCAGTTGGACCGACAGGGGATTGTCCGAGACCCAGTACTTC. Its protein is CASSWTDRGLSETQYF.

This clonotype was picked up many times. CDR3 DNA: TGTGCCAGCAGTTCCCCAACGGAGCTGAGCCGAGGCTACACCTTC. This translates into CASSSPTELSRGYTF. The chain recombines TRBV12-3 or TRBV12-4 with TRBJ1-2; D is ambiguous. The V end lost 4 bases, the J end lost 8 bases, and 20 bases lay between the germline ends. The CDR3 is 15 amino acids.

This clonotype has a handful of counts. This rearrangement joins TRBV5-6 to TRBJ1-2; no definite D call. CDR1 and CDR2 (germline): SGHDT, YYEEEE. V was cut by 4 bases and J by 4 bases, with 11 bases left in between. The CDR3 extends over 13 amino acids. The CDR3 bases are TGTGCCAGCAGCGAGGGCAGATCCTATGGCTACACCTTC. As protein: CASSEGRSYGYTF.

A few counts support this clonotype. This chain connects TRBV20-1 to TRBJ2-3; 8 bases align to TRBD2. The CDR3 is 14 amino acids. The V segment lost 2 bases and the J segment 5 bases; nucleotides outside the gene matches: 6. Germline values: CDR1 DFQATT, CDR2 SNEGSKA (reference sequence). As DNA, the CDR3 is TGCAGTGCTAGAAGGGGCGGGGGGCGAGATACGCAGTATTTT. Amino acid sequence: CSARRGGGRDTQYF.

The chain is built from TRBV11-2 and TRBJ2-7; no firm D call. Germline V CDR1 and CDR2: SGHAT, FQNNGV. The CDR3 is 10 amino acids. Between the trimmed V and J ends, which lost 1 base and 9 bases, there was a span of 4 bases. The CDR3 DNA sequence: TGTGCCAGCAGCTTAGTGGCGCAGTACTTC. Encoded protein: CASSLVAQYF.

There are many counts of this clonotype. The gene calls are TRBV27 and TRBJ2-5; D perhaps matches TRBD1 (5 bases). The CDR3 sequence is 14 residues long. Germline CDR1 and CDR2: MNHEY and SMNVEV (reference sequence). V lost 3 bases, J lost 5 bases, and 13 bases lay in between. The CDR3 DNA follows: TGTGCCAGCAGTTTCGGGCAGGGTTTGGAGACCCAGTACTTC. It is translated as CASSFGQGLETQYF.

The genes are TRBV5-1 and TRBJ1-1; D not certain. V lost 0 bases to trimming and J lost 4 bases, with 13 bases between them. The germline V gene encodes CDR1 SGHRS and CDR2 YFSETQ. The CDR3 covers 15 residues. DNA for the CDR3: TGCGCCAGCAGCTTGGAATGGGGTCCAGGCACTGAAGCTTTCTTT. It yields the protein CASSLEWGPGTEAFF.

This clonotype was recorded a few times. The junction and the germline gene differ at one end; a read error may be behind it. The V and J genes are TRBV9 and TRBJ2-7; 11 nucleotides align to TRBD2. CDR1 SGDLS and CDR2 YYNGEE come from the germline V gene. The CDR3 is 14 residues long. CDR3 in DNA: TGTGCCAGCAGCCCGGGACTAGCGGAGTTTACGCGCATCTTC. This translates into CASSPGLAEFTRIF.

This clonotype was found a few times. The chain carries TRBV12-3 or TRBV12-4 and TRBJ2-2, with D possibly called TRBD1 or TRBD2 (6 bases each). V was shortened by 6 bases and J by 6 bases, with 11 bases between the two germline ends. There are 13 residues in the CDR3. CDR3 DNA: TGTGCCAGCAGACTGGGGGGCCCCGGGGAGCTGTTTTTT. This encodes CASRLGGPGELFF.

This clonotype was detected only a few times. The rearrangement uses TRBV29-1 and TRBJ2-7, with D possibly TRBD1 on 6 matching bases. Germline CDR1 SQVTM, CDR2 ANQGSEA. V lost 2 bases and J 12 bases, leaving 14 bases between the germline ends. The CDR3 is 11 amino acids. CDR3 loop: CSVEIGTRWYF. CDR3 DNA sequence: TGCAGCGTTGAAATCGGGACAAGGTGGTACTTC.

This clonotype was detected only a few times. The CDR3 region has the DNA TGTGCCAGCAGTCCGGACAGGGGAGGACACAATGAGCAGTTCTTC. This gives the protein CASSPDRGGHNEQFF. The V and J genes are TRBV12-3 or TRBV12-4 and TRBJ2-1; the match to TRBD1 covers 9 bases. CDR3 length equals 15 residues. With V trimmed by 5 bases and J by 5 bases, 7 bases remained unmatched.

The V and J genes are TRBV10-3 and TRBJ2-3; D not resolved. The CDR3 is 16 residues long. With 0 bases removed from V and 2 bases from J, the gap between germline ends came to 12 bases. Germline-derived CDR1 and CDR2 are ENHRY and SYGVKD. The CDR3 spells CAISESISRYTDTQYF. The CDR3 nucleotides read TGTGCCATCAGTGAGTCGATTAGCAGGTACACAGATACGCAGTATTTT.

There are a few counts of this clonotype. The rearrangement joins TRBV27 to TRBJ1-2, with D unclear. Trimming took 2 bases from V and 7 from J, leaving 11 bases between them. The CDR3 is 13 amino acids. In germline, CDR1 is MNHEY, CDR2 SMNVEV (reference sequence). The CDR3 region has the DNA TGTGCCAGCAGTTTAAGAGGGTTTGGTGGCTACACCTTC. Translated: CASSLRGFGGYTF.

The chain links TRBV20-1 to TRBJ1-3; the D is unclear. Germline CDR1 reads DFQATT; CDR2 reads SNEGSKA (reference sequence). CDR3 length equals 13 residues. Trimming shortened V by 5 bases and J by 3 bases, and 11 bases separated the two germline ends. CDR3 in DNA: TGCAGTGCTCGGGAGGTTGTTGGAAACACCATATATTTT. Translation gives CSAREVVGNTIYF.

Ten or more counts support this clonotype. The CDR3 nucleotides are TGTGCCAGCAGCCAAGTCGGGAGCACCGGGGAGCTGTTTTTT. This gives the protein CASSQVGSTGELFF. The chain combines TRBV5-6 with TRBJ2-2, with D perhaps TRBD2 (6 bases). The ends were cut back, 4 bases at V and 4 bases at J, with 11 bases in the middle. Germline loops: CDR1 SGHDT, CDR2 YYEEEE. This CDR3 region has 14 residues.

The sample holds a few counts of this clonotype. The J gene is TRBJ2-2, the V gene TRBV9; D unclear. The CDR3 runs to 13 residues. Germline V gene data show CDR1 as SGDLS and CDR2 as YYNGEE. Trimming cost V 4 bases and J 2 bases, with 6 bases left between them. CDR3 DNA: TGTGCCAGCAGCCGACAAAACACCGGGGAGCTGTTTTTT. Its protein is CASSRQNTGELFF.

This clonotype has just a few counts. The gene calls are TRBV7-2 and TRBJ2-7; D is unclear. Germline V gene data show CDR1 as SGHTA and CDR2 as FQGNSA. The CDR3 contains 14 residues. V lost 3 bases and J 0 bases, leaving 9 bases between the germline ends. CDR3 sequence reads: CASSFDSFSYEQYF. The CDR3 nucleotides are TGTGCCAGCAGCTTTGACTCCTTCTCCTACGAGCAGTACTTC.

This clonotype was recorded many times. This chain links TRBV3-1 with TRBJ2-3, with D possibly called TRBD1 or TRBD2 (5 bases each). V gave up 2 bases and J gave up 0 bases, with 9 bases separating them. Germline CDR1 reads LGHDT; CDR2 reads YNNKEL (reference sequence). This CDR3 is built from 15 residues. The CDR3 nucleotides read TGTGCCAGCAGCCAACGAGGGGCCAGCACAGATACGCAGTATTTT. Translation gives CASSQRGASTDTQYF.

This clonotype has just a few counts. The chain uses TRBV7-2 and TRBJ1-2; D not resolved. V lost 4 bases, J lost 4 bases, and 10 bases lay in between. Germline V gene data show CDR1 as SGHTA and CDR2 as FQGNSA. The CDR3 loop spans 13 amino acids. The CDR3 bases are TGTGCCAGCAGCTCCTTCATTTCCTATGGCTACACCTTC. Translation: CASSSFISYGYTF.

This clonotype was observed at least ten times. The chain carries TRBV12-3 or TRBV12-4 and TRBJ1-1, with D tentatively TRBD1 (6 bases). This CDR3 has 14 amino acids. V shed 6 bases and J shed 1 base, with 12 bases lying between them. DNA of the CDR3: TGTGCCAGCAGCAAGGGACACCAGAACACTGAAGCTTTCTTT. Its protein product is CASSKGHQNTEAFF.

This clonotype was detected many times. The chain links TRBV5-1 to TRBJ2-2, with TRBD1 matching over 10 bases. The V gene end was trimmed by 4 bases and the J gene end by 7 bases; junction bases not matched to a gene: 7. The germline gives CDR1 SGHRS, CDR2 YFSETQ. The CDR3 is 15 residues long. This CDR3 reads CASSQRQGADGELFF. Written as DNA, the CDR3 is TGCGCCAGCAGCCAGCGACAGGGGGCGGACGGGGAGCTGTTTTTT.

This clonotype was counted many times. This chain uses TRBV7-2 with TRBJ2-5; 11 bases fit TRBD2. Germline V gene data show CDR1 as SGHTA and CDR2 as FQGNSA. J was trimmed by 6 bases and V by 5 bases; bases with no gene match: 8. The CDR3 has 15 amino acids. CDR3 nucleotide sequence: TGTGCCAGCAGCGACGATCTAGCGGGGGGAAAGACCCAGTACTTC. Its protein is CASSDDLAGGKTQYF.

The V and J genes are TRBV5-1 and TRBJ1-1; D gene unclear. V lost 0 bases and J 1 base, leaving 13 bases between the germline ends. The CDR3 is 16 residues long. Germline V CDR1 and CDR2: SGHRS, YFSETQ. The CDR3 DNA reads TGCGCCAGCAGCTTGGGATGGTTGGGATCGAACACTGAAGCTTTCTTT. This sequence encodes CASSLGWLGSNTEAFF.

This clonotype showed up many times. V is TRBV12-3 or TRBV12-4 and J is TRBJ1-1; D is ambiguous. V was pared by 3 bases and J by 4 bases, with 12 bases between. CDR3 length equals 14 residues. CDR3 nucleotide sequence: TGTGCCAGCAGTTTGGGCAGCTGGGCCACTGAAGCTTTCTTT. Its translation: CASSLGSWATEAFF.

In its sample, this clonotype was seen many times. An end of the junction does not agree with germline; a read error may underlie this. This chain joins TRBV15 and TRBJ2-7; no reliable D call. The CDR3 has 14 amino acids. The germline gives CDR1 LNHNV, CDR2 YYDKDF (reference sequence). CDR3 in DNA: TGTGCCACCAGCAGAGAAGGATTTAGTGAGAGGCAGCACTTC. Translating it yields CATSREGFSERQHF.

The sample holds a few counts of this clonotype. This chain uses TRBV4-3 with TRBJ2-2, with 9 bases that match TRBD1. Germline V gene data show CDR1 as LGHNA and CDR2 as YSLEER. This CDR3 is 16 amino acids long. The ends lost 4 bases at V and 2 bases at J; junction bases unmatched: 5. Here the CDR3 reads CASSRETGGNTGELFF. CDR3 coding DNA: TGCGCCAGCAGCCGAGAGACAGGGGGTAACACCGGGGAGCTGTTTTTT.

This clonotype appeared many times. This chain connects TRBV7-2 to TRBJ2-7; D not certain. V was trimmed by 3 bases and J by 0 bases, leaving 12 bases between them. The CDR3 contains 15 residues. Per the germline V gene, CDR1 is SGHTA and CDR2 is FQGNSA. CDR3 bases: TGTGCCAGCAGCTTGGGCGGATTCCTCTCCTACGAGCAGTACTTC. Translation: CASSLGGFLSYEQYF.

In its sample, this clonotype was seen a few times. The rearrangement joins TRBV7-2 to TRBJ2-2; TRBD1 matches 7 bases. From germline, CDR1 is SGHTA and CDR2 FQGNSA. J gave up 0 bases and V 5 bases, and 3 bases lay outside the gene matches. The CDR3 sequence is 15 residues long. CDR3 residues: CASSTGQTNTGELFF. CDR3 coding DNA: TGTGCCAGCAGCACGGGACAGACGAACACCGGGGAGCTGTTTTTT.

This clonotype was counted many times. The chain couples TRBV5-1 to TRBJ2-4; perhaps TRBD1 as D (6 bases). Per germline, CDR1 SGHRS and CDR2 YFSETQ. The V and J ends lost 4 bases and 7 bases respectively, with 18 bases between them. CDR3 length: 15 residues. The CDR3 region is CASSPTTGSGNIQYF. CDR3 nucleotide sequence: TGCGCCAGCAGCCCCACAACAGGGTCGGGTAACATTCAGTACTTC.